This T cell receptor beta chain was sequenced for a study of identical twins. Study results and limitations: Beta out-of-frame twin sharing showed a weaker excess. Models underpredicted monozygotic twin sharing of out-of-frame TCR alpha. It was cross-sectional statistical analysis, not following the same donors, that the conclusions relied on.

Healthy Caucasians provided all donations. MiXCR was run by TCRdb on the 5' RACE reads, yielding one entry per CDR3 protein. Of around 510,000 distinct CDR3 sequences in the sample, 13% to 15% are singletons; the top ten hold approximately 1%. This clonotype has at least ten counts. Its target is unknown. The germline gives CDR1 DFQATT, CDR2 SNEGSKA (reference sequence). The V segment lost 3 bases and the J segment 3 bases; nucleotides outside the gene matches: 9. CDR3 length: 16 residues. These data were also filed under a second study, of yellow fever vaccine responses in identical twins.

The TCR sequence derives from a woman in her late teens or twenties in good health. The chain carries TRBV20-1 and TRBJ2-1, with 9 bases fitting TRBD2. The material sequenced was CD4+ T cells sorted from blood. The CDR3 sequence is CSARRRAGGNYNEQFF. In DNA form, the CDR3 reads TGCAGTGCTAGGCGTCGAGCGGGAGGCAACTACAATGAGCAGTTCTTC.